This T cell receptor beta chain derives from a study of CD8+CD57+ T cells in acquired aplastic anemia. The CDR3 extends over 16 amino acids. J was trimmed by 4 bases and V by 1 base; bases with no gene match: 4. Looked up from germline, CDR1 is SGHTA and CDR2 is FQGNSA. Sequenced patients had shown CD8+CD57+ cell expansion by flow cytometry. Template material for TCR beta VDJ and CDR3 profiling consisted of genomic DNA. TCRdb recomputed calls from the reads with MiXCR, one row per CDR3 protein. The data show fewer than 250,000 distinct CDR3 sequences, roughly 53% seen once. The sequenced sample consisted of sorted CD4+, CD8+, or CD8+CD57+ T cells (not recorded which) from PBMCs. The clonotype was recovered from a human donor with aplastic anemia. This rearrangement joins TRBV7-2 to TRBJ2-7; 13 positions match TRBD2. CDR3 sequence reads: CASSLVGTSGVYEQYF. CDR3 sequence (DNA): TGTGCCAGCAGCTTAGTGGGGACTAGCGGGGTTTACGAGCAGTACTTC.